This passage covers 21 T cell receptor beta chains from one sample sequenced in a study of T cell clonality in common variable immunodeficiency. These receptors are not linked to any known antigen. The protocol was immunoSEQ multiplex PCR, while the TCRdb copy is restricted to in-frame clones and leaves out a portion. Found here are nearly 20,000 clones, no singletons; the ten largest cover 2.5%. The study, taken as a whole, reports: In common variable immunodeficiency, TCR beta chains reportedly carried fewer deletions and N-nucleotide insertions.

The material sequenced was peripheral blood mononuclear cells. The receptors originated from a human donor with common variable immunodeficiency.

In its sample, this clone was seen many times. The CDR3 is cut off 3 residues early in the read; its end comes from the germline J gene. The chain recombines TRBV7-9 with TRBJ1-1; no clear D. Germline-derived CDR1 and CDR2 are SEHNR and FQNEAQ (reference sequence). V was shortened by 6 bases and J by 1 base, with 6 bases between the two germline ends. The CDR3 covers 12 residues. Incomplete CDR3 DNA: TGTGCCAGCAGTATAGCGAACACTGAA. Its translation: CASSIANTE. The full CDR3 protein reads CASSIANTEAFF.

Ten or more counts support this clone. Coverage ceases 3 residues before the CDR3 finishes, and the germline J gene fills in the end. The gene calls are TRBV5-1 and TRBJ2-5; 8 nucleotides line up with TRBD2. The CDR3 length is 17 residues. Germline V lookup: CDR1 SGHRS, CDR2 YFSETQ. The V segment lost 1 base and the J segment 5 bases; nucleotides outside the gene matches: 13. The CDR3 spells CASSLRTTSGGGETQYF. CDR3 bases read: TGCGCCAGCAGCTTGAGGACCACTAGCGGAGGGGGGGAGACC.

This clone occurred many times. The read ends 3 residues before the CDR3 terminus; that terminus is restored from the germline J gene. V is TRBV20-1 and J is TRBJ2-1, with 9 bases matching TRBD1. The V gene end was trimmed by 0 bases and the J gene end by 4 bases; junction bases not matched to a gene: 1. The germline gives CDR1 DFQATT, CDR2 SNEGSKA (reference sequence). The CDR3 totals 14 residues. The part of the CDR3 DNA that was read is TGCAGTGCTAGAGAGGGACAGGGTTACAATGAG. It encodes CSAREGQGYNE. The whole CDR3 sequence reads CSAREGQGYNEQFF.

In this sample, this clone turned up many times. From the germline J gene comes the end of the CDR3, since the read stops 3 residues before it. V gene TRBV5-1 combines with J gene TRBJ1-2; D is unclear. The V end lost 2 bases, the J end lost 5 bases, and 16 bases lay between the germline ends. This CDR3 contains 15 residues. Germline-derived CDR1 and CDR2 are SGHRS and YFSETQ. CDR3 sequence: CASSLDPSSRYGYTF. The sequenced CDR3 bases are TGCGCCAGCAGCTTAGATCCGTCGTCACGGTATGGC.

This clone occurred many times. The observed sequence ends 3 residues before the CDR3 terminus, with the missing tail filled in from the germline J gene. The chain has TRBV20-1 and TRBJ2-1; TRBD1 is a possible D gene (5 bases). Trimming removed 3 bases at V and 9 bases at J, with 21 bases between. Germline V CDR1 and CDR2: DFQATT, SNEGSKA (reference sequence). There are 15 residues in the CDR3. The CDR3 sequence is CSARQQVYGSSEQFF. The covered CDR3 bases are TGCAGTGCTAGGCAACAGGTCTACGGGTCGAGTGAG.

There are many counts of this clone. With the read ending 3 residues before the CDR3 end, the germline J gene is used to fill in that end. This chain uses TRBV11-2 with TRBJ1-1; D might be TRBD1 (6 bases). The CDR3 is made up of 12 amino acids. CDR1 and CDR2 from the germline V gene are SGHAT and FQNNGV. CDR3 bases read: TGTGCCAGCAGCTCCCTAACAGGGATG. Encoded protein: CASSSLTGM. From start to end, the CDR3 is CASSSLTGMAFF.

Ten or more counts support this clone. The CDR3 end falls 3 residues outside the read, so it is completed with the germline J gene. The J gene is TRBJ2-1, the V gene TRBV4-1; possible D gene TRBD1, 7 bases. Germline V gene lookup returns CDR1 MGHRA and CDR2 YSYEKL. The CDR3 sequence is 17 residues long. The V gene lost 0 bases and the J gene lost 4 bases, with 16 bases spanning the gap. The CDR3 loop reads CASSQDPGGGKYNEQFF. The sequenced CDR3 bases are TGCGCCAGCAGCCAAGATCCTGGAGGGGGCAAGTACAATGAG.

This clone was picked up many times. The DNA ends 3 residues before the CDR3 does, and the rest of the CDR3 is filled in from the germline J gene. The chain recombines TRBV20-1 with TRBJ1-2; no firm D call. The germline V gene has CDR1 DFQATT and CDR2 SNEGSKA (reference sequence). CDR3 length: 13 residues. Trimming took off 0 bases at V and 1 base at J, with 6 bases between the two ends. Partial CDR3 DNA: TGCAGTGCTAGAGATCTCGGTAACTATGGC. This gives the protein CSARDLGNYG. In full, the CDR3 reads CSARDLGNYGYTF.

This clone was detected many times. The read is 3 residues too short to cover the CDR3 end, so that end is filled in from the germline J gene. V and J are TRBV19 and TRBJ2-1, with 10 bases that match TRBD2. Germline values: CDR1 LNHDA, CDR2 SQIVND (reference sequence). With 7 bases clipped from V and 5 bases from J, the junction kept 8 bases outside the gene matches. CDR3 length: 15 residues. The sequenced part of the CDR3 DNA is TGTGCCAGTACCGCTCTAGCGGGAGCGAACAATGAG. It specifies CASTALAGANNE. The CDR3 as a whole reads CASTALAGANNEQFF.

This clone was counted a few times. The junction differs from germline at one of its ends, possibly a read error. The read ends 3 residues shy of where the CDR3 ends; the end is completed using the germline J gene. The rearrangement links TRBV7-9 to TRBJ2-3; D is undetermined. This CDR3 is built from 13 residues. The V gene's germline CDR1 is SEHNR and CDR2 FQNEAQ (reference sequence). The CDR3 sequence is CSSSFQGTDTQYF. The sequenced CDR3 bases are TGTTCCAGCAGCTTTCAGGGCACAGATACG.

This clone was seen repeatedly, ten times or more. The sequence runs out 3 residues before the end of the CDR3; the remainder is reconstructed from the germline J gene. The rearrangement joins TRBV5-1 to TRBJ1-2, with 9 bases lining up with TRBD1. This CDR3 is built from 14 residues. In germline, CDR1 is SGHRS, CDR2 YFSETQ. Trimming at V came to 5 bases and at J to 4 bases, leaving 6 bases not matched to a gene. The CDR3 reads CASRSEQGAYGYTF. The sequenced part of the CDR3 DNA is TGCGCCAGCAGATCTGAACAGGGGGCCTATGGC.

Points on this clone: The read terminates 3 residues ahead of where the CDR3 ends, so the germline J gene completes it. J is TRBJ2-7 and V is TRBV6-1; 9 bases align to TRBD2. CDR1 is MNHNS and CDR2 is SASEGT in the germline V gene. The CDR3 spans 17 residues. The trim removed 1 base at V and 0 bases at J, leaving 7 bases unmatched. The part of the CDR3 DNA that was read is TGTGCCAGCAGTGAAGGCGGGAGCGGGAGGCTCTCCTACGAG. Encoded protein: CASSEGGSGRLSYE. The whole CDR3 protein is CASSEGGSGRLSYEQYF.

A word on this clone: One end of the junction fails to match germline, which may point to a read error. The read comes to an end 3 residues before the CDR3 does, leaving the germline J gene to fill in the end. This chain connects TRBV7-3 to TRBJ2-2; 7 bases match TRBD1. This CDR3 comprises 13 residues. Germline loops: CDR1 SGHTA, CDR2 FQGTGA. CDR3 protein: CSSRQGDTGELFF. The CDR3 DNA, read in part, is TGTTCCAGCAGGCAGGGGGACACCGGGGAG.

Many counts were recorded for this clone. Sequencing ends 3 residues short of the CDR3 end; the germline J gene provides the rest. The V gene is TRBV30, the J gene TRBJ2-3; D tentatively fits TRBD1 or TRBD2 (6 bases each). The CDR3 extends over 16 amino acids. With 0 bases removed from V and 5 bases from J, the gap between germline ends came to 18 bases. The germline CDR1 and CDR2 sequences are GTSNPN and SVGIG (reference sequence). CDR3 bases read: TGTGCCTGGAGTGTAGGCGGGACATACCGAGGAGATACG. Protein product: CAWSVGGTYRGDT. Given in full, the CDR3 is CAWSVGGTYRGDTQYF.

Regarding this clone: The read comes to an end 3 residues before the CDR3 does, leaving the germline J gene to fill in the end. The V gene is TRBV29-1, the J gene TRBJ1-2; perhaps TRBD1 as D (5 bases). The germline V and J ends were trimmed by 3 bases and 3 bases, with 11 bases remaining between them. This CDR3 has 13 amino acids. The germline CDR1 and CDR2 sequences are SQVTM and ANQGSEA. CDR3 DNA (partial): TGCAGCGTTGAGATGGAGACAGACTATGGC. It specifies CSVEMETDYG. The whole CDR3 reads CSVEMETDYGYTF. The whole variable domain, remainder taken from reference TRBV29-1 and TRBJ1-2, is SAVISQKPSRDICQRGTSLTIQCQVDSQVTMMFWYRQQPGQSLTLIATANQGSEATYESGFVIDKFPISRPNLTFSTLTVSNMSPEDSSIYLCSVEMETDYGYTFGSGTRLTVV.

This clone was detected ten times or more. The sequence runs out 3 residues before the end of the CDR3; the remainder is reconstructed from the germline J gene. The chain links TRBV5-1 to TRBJ2-1, with TRBD2 matching over 7 bases. Germline V gives CDR1 SGHRS, CDR2 YFSETQ. This CDR3 has 15 amino acids. J lost 1 base, V lost 4 bases, and 5 bases had no gene match. Here the CDR3 reads CASSRGEGSYNEQFF. CDR3 DNA (partial): TGCGCCAGCAGCCGGGGGGAGGGGTCCTACAATGAG.

Ten or more counts support this clone. Sequencing ends 3 residues short of the CDR3 end; the germline J gene provides the rest. The rearrangement links TRBV11-2 to TRBJ2-1; 9 nucleotides agree with TRBD1. This CDR3 comprises 15 residues. In germline, CDR1 is SGHAT, CDR2 FQNNGV. V lost 3 bases, J lost 2 bases, and 2 bases stayed unmatched. The sequenced part of the CDR3 DNA is TGTGCCAGCAGCTTTGGACAGGGGCCCTACAATGAG. It yields the protein CASSFGQGPYNE. The complete CDR3 reads CASSFGQGPYNEQFF.

In its sample, this clone was seen many times. The CDR3 end lies 3 residues beyond the end of the read and is filled in from the germline J gene. The chain employs TRBV30 and TRBJ2-6; D is perhaps TRBD1 (6 bases). From germline, CDR1 is GTSNPN and CDR2 SVGIG (reference sequence). The CDR3 has 16 amino acids. V shed 3 bases and J shed 0 bases, with 12 bases lying between them. The CDR3 sequence: CAWRRGSSSGANVLTF. CDR3 DNA, as far as it was read: TGTGCCTGGAGAAGGGGGTCATCCTCTGGGGCCAACGTC.

Comments on this clone: Read data end 3 residues before the CDR3 end; the end is taken from the germline J gene. The rearrangement uses TRBV20-1 and TRBJ2-1; 9 nucleotides align to TRBD2. The V and J ends lost 6 bases and 7 bases, in that order; junction bases with no gene match: 22. The CDR3 is 18 amino acids. Germline V lookup: CDR1 DFQATT, CDR2 SNEGSKA (reference sequence). The CDR3 protein is CSAARPLEGGRAGNEQFF. The part of the CDR3 DNA that was read is TGCAGTGCCGCCCGGCCCTTAGAGGGCGGGAGGGCCGGTAATGAG.

On this clone: Read data end 3 residues before the CDR3 end; the end is taken from the germline J gene. The V and J genes are TRBV6-1 and TRBJ1-1; possibly TRBD1 for D (5 bases). V lost 1 base, J lost 6 bases, and 15 bases lay in between. The CDR3 runs 15 residues. The germline CDR1 and CDR2 sequences are MNHNS and SASEGT. Incomplete CDR3 DNA: TGTGCCAGCAGTGAAGTCCAGGGCTCGAGCTCTGAA. Translation: CASSEVQGSSSE. The CDR3 as a whole reads CASSEVQGSSSEAFF.

This clone has a count of ten or more. Read sequence stops 3 residues before the CDR3 end, and the germline J gene provides the missing end. The gene calls are TRBV29-1 and TRBJ1-3; TRBD1 is a possible D gene (5 bases). Germline CDR1 is SQVTM and CDR2 is ANQGSEA. This CDR3 has 16 amino acids. The V gene lost 8 bases and the J gene lost 6 bases, with 26 bases spanning the gap. The CDR3 DNA, read in part, is TGCAGCCCTAAGGGCTCGGGACTTCCAAACGAAAACACC. Translation: CSPKGSGLPNENT. The full CDR3 is CSPKGSGLPNENTIYF.